This paragraph covers one T cell receptor beta chain sequence. The antigen remains unidentified. The CDR3 runs to 13 residues. CDR1 MNHNY and CDR2 SVGAGI come from the germline V gene (reference sequence). V lost 1 base and J lost 6, with 8 bases in between. The data are from a study of shared clonotypes between healthy human individuals. Generated by immunoSEQ multiplex PCR, the TCRdb table keeps only in-frame clones and is missing some. This table has some 2.1 million clones, roughly 94% appearing once. Naive-designated CD8 cells lacked CD45RO, were positively enriched for CCR7, and omitted terminally differentiated effector memory CD45RA+ cells. Study conclusions and caveats: Memory subsets had estimated richness that was generally smaller than that of naive subsets. A reduction in generation probabilities was seen for non-shared clonotypes relative to those shared by all four donors. Investigators collected only blood, and repertoires in tissues likely differ. Across a few donors, naive CD4 shared roughly 5%, naive CD8 under 4%, memory CD4 about 2.5%, memory CD8 0.4% to 0.5%.

The rearrangement links TRBV6-6 to TRBJ2-3; D is unresolved. The TCR comes from a young man in good health. Sequenced material: naive CD8+ T cells sorted from blood. CDR3 coding DNA: TGTGCCAGCAGTTACTACGGATTTGATACGCAGTATTTT. It encodes CASSYYGFDTQYF.